The rows below give T cell receptor beta chains drawn from one sample of a study of blood T cell repertoires in COVID-19. Generated by immunoSEQ multiplex PCR, the TCRdb table keeps only in-frame clones and is missing some. The repertoire holds 75,000 to 85,000 clones, with 75% to 90% as singletons. Sequencing was performed on peripheral blood. The origin of the receptors is a human donor in a cohort sampled during active COVID-19. CDR3s include the opening cysteine and the closing phenylalanine or tryptophan. Each record gives: V gene, D gene, CDR3 length, J gene, CDR3 DNA, CDR3 protein. A D gene is named only where the DNA matches it firmly.

V: TRBV28
D: TRBD1
length: 16
J: TRBJ1-6
DNA: TGTGCCAGCAGTTTACGGTCAGGGGGCTATAATTCACCCCTCCACTTT
CDR3: CASSLRSGGYNSPLHF

V: TRBV28
D: NA
length: 12
J: TRBJ1-2
DNA: TGTGCCAGCAGGGGGCTGGAGTATGGCTACACCTTC
CDR3: CASRGLEYGYTF

V: TRBV19
D: TRBD1
length: 16
J: TRBJ2-1
DNA: TGTGCCAGCAGCACACAGGGGATGAGCTACTACAATGAGCAGTTCTTC
CDR3: CASSTQGMSYYNEQFF

V: TRBV9
D: NA
length: 15
J: TRBJ1-2
DNA: TGTGCCAGCAGCCCACGACTGGGGCGGTCGGATGGCTACACCTTC
CDR3: CASSPRLGRSDGYTF

V: TRBV11-2
D: NA
length: 16
J: TRBJ2-3
DNA: TGTGCCAGCAGCCACATGGTAGCAGAGCCCACAGATACGCAGTATTTT
CDR3: CASSHMVAEPTDTQYF

V: TRBV4-1
D: NA
length: 15
J: TRBJ2-7
DNA: TGCGCCAGCAGCCACACCCCACTAGTACCCTACGAGCAGTACTTC
CDR3: CASSHTPLVPYEQYF

V: TRBV18
D: NA
length: 14
J: TRBJ2-7
DNA: TGTGCCAGCTCACCATCGTACACCGCGGGCGAGCAGTACTTC
CDR3: CASSPSYTAGEQYF

V: TRBV9
D: TRBD1
length: 14
J: TRBJ2-7
DNA: TGTGCCAGCAGCCCGTTGGGGACAGACTACGAGCAGTACTTC
CDR3: CASSPLGTDYEQYF

V: TRBV6-1
D: NA
length: 16
J: TRBJ2-7
DNA: TGTGCCAGCAGTGCCCGCCGAGGTTTCAGTCCTCGCGAGCAGTACTTC
CDR3: CASSARRGFSPREQYF

V: TRBV24-1
D: TRBD1
length: 14
J: TRBJ1-2
DNA: TGTGCCACCAGGGGAACAGGGGCGGATTATGGCTACACCTTC
CDR3: CATRGTGADYGYTF

V: TRBV3-1/TRBV3-2
D: NA
length: 15
J: TRBJ2-2
DNA: TGTGCCAGCAGCCAAACTCAGGGTTTTGCCGGGGAGCTGTTTTTT
CDR3: CASSQTQGFAGELFF